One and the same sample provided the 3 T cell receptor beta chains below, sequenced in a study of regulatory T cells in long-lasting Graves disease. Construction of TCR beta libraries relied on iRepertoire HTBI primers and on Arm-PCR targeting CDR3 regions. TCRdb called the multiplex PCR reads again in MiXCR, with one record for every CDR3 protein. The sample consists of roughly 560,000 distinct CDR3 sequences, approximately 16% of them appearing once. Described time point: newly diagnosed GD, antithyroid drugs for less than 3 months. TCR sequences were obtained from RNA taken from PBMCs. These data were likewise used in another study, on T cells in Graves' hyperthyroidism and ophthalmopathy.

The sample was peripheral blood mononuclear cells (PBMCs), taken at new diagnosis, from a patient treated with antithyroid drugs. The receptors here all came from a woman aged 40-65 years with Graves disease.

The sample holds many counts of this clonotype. The CDR3 protein is CASSGNTGELFF. CDR3 sequence (DNA): TGTGCCAGCAGTGGAAACACCGGGGAGCTGTTTTTT. V is TRBV2 and J is TRBJ2-2, with D unclear. The V end lost 4 bases, the J end lost 2 bases, and 2 bases lay between the germline ends. Germline CDR1 SNHLY, CDR2 FYNNEI. CDR3 length equals 12 residues.

This CDR3 reads CASSTRLDPTELFF. The CDR3, as DNA: TGTGCCAGCAGCACCCGACTAGATCCCACGGAGCTGTTTTTT. The J gene is TRBJ2-2, the V gene TRBV3-1; possible D gene TRBD2, 6 bases. The ends were cut back, 5 bases at V and 10 bases at J, with 17 bases in the middle. Germline lookup yields CDR1 LGHDT and CDR2 YNNKEL (reference sequence). The CDR3 covers 14 residues.

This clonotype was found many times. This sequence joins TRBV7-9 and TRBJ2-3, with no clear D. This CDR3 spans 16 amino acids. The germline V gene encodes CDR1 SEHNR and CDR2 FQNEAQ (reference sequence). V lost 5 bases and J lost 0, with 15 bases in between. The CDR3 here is CASSIRTFSSTDTQYF. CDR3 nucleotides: TGTGCCAGCAGCATCCGGACCTTTTCTAGCACAGATACGCAGTATTTT.